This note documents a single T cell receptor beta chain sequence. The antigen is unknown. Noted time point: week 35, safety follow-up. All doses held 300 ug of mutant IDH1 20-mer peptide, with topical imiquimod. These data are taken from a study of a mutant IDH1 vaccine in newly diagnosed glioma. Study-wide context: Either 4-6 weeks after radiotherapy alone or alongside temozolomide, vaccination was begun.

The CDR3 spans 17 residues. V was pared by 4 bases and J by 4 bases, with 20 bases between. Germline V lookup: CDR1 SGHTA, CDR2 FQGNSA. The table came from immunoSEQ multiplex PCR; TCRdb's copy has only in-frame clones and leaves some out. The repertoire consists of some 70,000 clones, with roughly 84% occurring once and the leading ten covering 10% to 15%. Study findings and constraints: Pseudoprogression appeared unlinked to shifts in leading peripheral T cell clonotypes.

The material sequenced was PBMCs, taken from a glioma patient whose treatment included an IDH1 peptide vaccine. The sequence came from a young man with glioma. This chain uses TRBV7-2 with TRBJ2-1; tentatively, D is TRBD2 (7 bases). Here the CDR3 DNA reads TGTGCCAGCAGCTCCATAAGTGGGGGGGCACGATACAATGAGCAGTTCTTC. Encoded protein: CASSSISGGARYNEQFF. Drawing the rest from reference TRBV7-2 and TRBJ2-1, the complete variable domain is GAGVSQSPSNKVTEKGKDVELRCDPISGHTALYWYRQSLGQGLEFLIYFQGNSAPDKSGLPSDRFSAERTGGSVSTLTIQRTQQEDSAVYLCASSSISGGARYNEQFFGPGTRLTVL.